The T cell receptor beta chain described here comes from a study of CD8 T cells in Susac syndrome. The germline V gene encodes CDR1 SGHVT and CDR2 SQSDAQ. This CDR3 comprises 16 residues. V gave up 2 bases and J gave up 2 bases, with 15 bases separating them. RNA was extracted with the RNeasy kit, and a quantity of roughly 0.45 to 1 ug was reverse transcribed using random hexamers. The TCR beta CDR3 was amplified by immunoSEQ multiplex PCR across 54 Vbeta, 13 Jbeta. MiXCR, run by TCRdb on the immunoSEQ multiplex PCR reads, gives a single entry per CDR3 protein. The table lists hundreds of thousands of distinct CDR3 sequences, around 83% of them singletons. The CD8+ and CD4+ T cells were negatively isolated, with the TEMRA cells enriched by FACS.

This sequence joins TRBV7-4 and TRBJ1-1, with no clear D. This sequence originates from a human donor with multiple sclerosis. The sequenced sample consisted of CD8+ T cells from PBMCs. Written as DNA, the CDR3 is TGTGCCAGCAGCTTACCCTCGGACCCGCATAACACTGAAGCTTTCTTT. Translation gives CASSLPSDPHNTEAFF.